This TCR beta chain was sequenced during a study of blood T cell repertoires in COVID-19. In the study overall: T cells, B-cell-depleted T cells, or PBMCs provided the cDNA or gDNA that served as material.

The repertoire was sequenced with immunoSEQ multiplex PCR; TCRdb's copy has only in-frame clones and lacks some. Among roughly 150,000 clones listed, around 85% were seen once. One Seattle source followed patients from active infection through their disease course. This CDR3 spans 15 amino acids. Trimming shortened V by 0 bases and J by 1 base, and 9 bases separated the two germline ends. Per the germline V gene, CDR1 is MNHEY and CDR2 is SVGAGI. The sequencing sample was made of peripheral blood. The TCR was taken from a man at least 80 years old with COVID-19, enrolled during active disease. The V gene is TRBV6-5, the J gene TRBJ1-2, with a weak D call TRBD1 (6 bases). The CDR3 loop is CASSYSGAGNYGYTF. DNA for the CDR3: TGTGCCAGCAGTTACTCGGGGGCCGGTAACTATGGCTACACCTTC.